This T cell receptor (beta chain) originates from a study of CD8 T cells in ankylosing spondylitis. General study results and limits: For ankylosing spondylitis blood, a TCR beta motif of eight or nine highly homologous variants appeared characteristic.

TCRdb re-called the 5' RACE reads with MiXCR, one entry per CDR3 protein. The table lists roughly 440,000 distinct CDR3 sequences, about a sixth of them singletons. There are a few counts of this clonotype. Its antigen remains unidentified. The CDR3 has 18 residues. Trimming took 2 bases from V and 8 from J; bases not matched to a gene: 17. From germline, CDR1 is SGHVS and CDR2 FQNEAQ. The chain links TRBV7-8 to TRBJ2-1, with TRBD2 identical over 8 bases. The clonotype was recovered from a male donor with ankylosing spondylitis. The sample taken for sequencing was blood, either unsorted or a sorted T cell fraction (not recorded which). The CDR3 region has the DNA TGTGCCAGCAGCTTACTCCCCAGGTGGGCGGGAGGTGGATATGAGCAGTTCTTC. It codes for CASSLLPRWAGGGYEQFF. Combining the CDR3 with reference TRBV7-8 and TRBJ2-1 gives the whole variable domain GAGVSQSPRYKVAKRGQDVALRCDPISGHVSLFWYQQALGQGPEFLTYFQNEAQLDKSGLPSDRFFAERPEGSVSTLKIQRTQQEDSAVYLCASSLLPRWAGGGYEQFFGPGTRLTVL.